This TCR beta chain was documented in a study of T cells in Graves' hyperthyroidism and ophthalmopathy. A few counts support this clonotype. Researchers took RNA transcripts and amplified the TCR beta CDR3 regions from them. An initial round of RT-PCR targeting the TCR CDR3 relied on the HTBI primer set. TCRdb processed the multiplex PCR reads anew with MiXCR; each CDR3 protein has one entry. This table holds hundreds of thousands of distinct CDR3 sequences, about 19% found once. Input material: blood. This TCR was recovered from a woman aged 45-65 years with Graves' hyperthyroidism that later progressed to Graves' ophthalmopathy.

This CDR3 reads CAISRVSMNTEAFF. Here the CDR3 DNA reads TGTGCCATCAGTAGGGTAAGCATGAACACTGAAGCTTTCTTT. This rearrangement joins TRBV10-3 to TRBJ1-1; D unresolved. The V end lost 5 bases, the J end lost 0 bases, and 10 bases lay between the germline ends. This CDR3 spans 14 amino acids. The V gene's germline CDR1 is ENHRY and CDR2 SYGVKD.